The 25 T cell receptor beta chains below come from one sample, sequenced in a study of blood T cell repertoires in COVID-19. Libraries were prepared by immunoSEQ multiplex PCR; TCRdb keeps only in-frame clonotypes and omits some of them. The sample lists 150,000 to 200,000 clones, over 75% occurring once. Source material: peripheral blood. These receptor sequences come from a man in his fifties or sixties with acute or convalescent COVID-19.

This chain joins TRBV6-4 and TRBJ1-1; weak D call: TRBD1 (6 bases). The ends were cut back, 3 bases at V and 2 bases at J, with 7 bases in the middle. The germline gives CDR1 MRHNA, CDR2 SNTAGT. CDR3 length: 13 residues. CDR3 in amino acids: CASSEQGNTEAFF. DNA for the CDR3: TGTGCCAGCAGTGAACAGGGTAACACTGAAGCTTTCTTT.

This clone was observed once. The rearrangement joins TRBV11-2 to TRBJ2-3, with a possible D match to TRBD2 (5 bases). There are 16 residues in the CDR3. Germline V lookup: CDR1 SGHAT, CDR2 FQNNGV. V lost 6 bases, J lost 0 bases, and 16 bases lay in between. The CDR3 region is CASSFSRGSSTDTQYF. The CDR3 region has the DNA TGTGCCAGCAGTTTCTCCCGGGGATCTAGCACAGATACGCAGTATTTT.

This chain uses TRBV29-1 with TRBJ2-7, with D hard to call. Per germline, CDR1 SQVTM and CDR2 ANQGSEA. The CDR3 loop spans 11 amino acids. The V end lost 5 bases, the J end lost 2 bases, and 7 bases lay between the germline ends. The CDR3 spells CSVIAAYEQYF. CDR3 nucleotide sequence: TGCAGCGTTATCGCGGCCTACGAGCAGTACTTC.

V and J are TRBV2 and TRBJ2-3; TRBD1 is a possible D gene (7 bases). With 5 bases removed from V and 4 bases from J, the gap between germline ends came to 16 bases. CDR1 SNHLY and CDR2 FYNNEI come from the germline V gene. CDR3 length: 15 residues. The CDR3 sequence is CASSSQGTGADTQYF. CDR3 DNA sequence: TGTGCCAGCAGTTCACAGGGGACGGGGGCAGATACGCAGTATTTT. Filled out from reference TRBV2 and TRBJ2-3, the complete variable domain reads EPEVTQTPSHQVTQMGQEVILRCVPISNHLYFYWYRQILGQKVEFLVSFYNNEISEKSEIFDDQFSVERPDGSNFTLKIRSTKLEDSAMYFCASSSQGTGADTQYFGPGTRLTVL.

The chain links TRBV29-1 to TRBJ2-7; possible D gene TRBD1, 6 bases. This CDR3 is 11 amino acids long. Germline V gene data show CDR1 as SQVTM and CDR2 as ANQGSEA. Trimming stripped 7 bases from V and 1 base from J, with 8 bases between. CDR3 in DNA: TGCAGCGCGGGACAATCCTACGAGCAGTACTTC. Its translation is CSAGQSYEQYF.

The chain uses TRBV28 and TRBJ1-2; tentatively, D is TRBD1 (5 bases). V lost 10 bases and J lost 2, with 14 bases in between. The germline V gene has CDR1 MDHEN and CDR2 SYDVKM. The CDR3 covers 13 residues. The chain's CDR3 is CAIPGKANYGYTF. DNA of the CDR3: TGTGCCATCCCAGGGAAGGCCAACTATGGCTACACCTTC.

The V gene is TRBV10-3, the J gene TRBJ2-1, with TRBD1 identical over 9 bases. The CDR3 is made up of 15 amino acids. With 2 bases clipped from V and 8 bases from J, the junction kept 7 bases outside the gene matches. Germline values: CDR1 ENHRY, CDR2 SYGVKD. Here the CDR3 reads CAISEIDRGRDEQFF. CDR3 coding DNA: TGTGCCATCAGTGAGATCGACAGGGGGAGAGATGAGCAGTTCTTC.

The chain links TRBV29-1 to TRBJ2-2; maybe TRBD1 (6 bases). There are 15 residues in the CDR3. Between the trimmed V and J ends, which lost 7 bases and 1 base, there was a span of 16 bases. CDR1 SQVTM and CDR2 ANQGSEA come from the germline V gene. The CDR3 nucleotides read TGCAGCGCGTCCCCCGGGACATTGAACACCGGGGAGCTGTTTTTT. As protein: CSASPGTLNTGELFF.

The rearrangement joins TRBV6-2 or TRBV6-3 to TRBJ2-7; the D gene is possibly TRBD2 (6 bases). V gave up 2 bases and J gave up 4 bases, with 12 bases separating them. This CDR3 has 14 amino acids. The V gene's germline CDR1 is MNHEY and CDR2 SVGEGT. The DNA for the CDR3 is TGTGCCAGCAGTTACGGACCAAGCGGGTACGAGCAGTACGTC. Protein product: CASSYGPSGYEQYV.

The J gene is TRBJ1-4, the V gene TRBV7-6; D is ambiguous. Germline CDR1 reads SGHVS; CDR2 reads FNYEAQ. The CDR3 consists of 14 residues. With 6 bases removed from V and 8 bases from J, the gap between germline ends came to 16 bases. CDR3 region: CASSSGASGEKLFF. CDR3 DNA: TGTGCCAGCAGTTCGGGAGCTTCGGGGGAAAAACTGTTTTTT.

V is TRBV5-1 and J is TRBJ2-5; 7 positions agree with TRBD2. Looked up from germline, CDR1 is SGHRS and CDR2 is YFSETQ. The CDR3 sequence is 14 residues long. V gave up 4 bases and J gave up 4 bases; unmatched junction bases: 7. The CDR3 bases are TGCGCCAGCAGCGGTGGGGGAGGGCGAGAGACCCAGTACTTC. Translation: CASSGGGGRETQYF. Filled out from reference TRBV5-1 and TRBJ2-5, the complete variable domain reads KAGVTQTPRYLIKTRGQQVTLSCSPISGHRSVSWYQQTPGQGLQFLFEYFSETQRNKGNFPGRFSGRQFSNSRSEMNVSTLELGDSALYLCASSGGGGRETQYFGPGTRLLVL.

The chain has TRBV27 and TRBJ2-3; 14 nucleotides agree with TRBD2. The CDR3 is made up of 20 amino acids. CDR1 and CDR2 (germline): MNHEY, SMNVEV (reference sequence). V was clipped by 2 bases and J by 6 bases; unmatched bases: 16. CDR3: CASSLMGWTSGRLPPDTQYF. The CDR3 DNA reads TGTGCCAGCAGTTTAATGGGCTGGACTAGCGGGAGGCTACCTCCGGATACGCAGTATTTT.

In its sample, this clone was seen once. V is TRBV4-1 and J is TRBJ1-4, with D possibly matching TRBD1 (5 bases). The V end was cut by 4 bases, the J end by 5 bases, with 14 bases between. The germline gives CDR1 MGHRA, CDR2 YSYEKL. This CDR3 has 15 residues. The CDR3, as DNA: TGCGCCAGCAGCCCCGGCGGGGCTAAGAATGAAAAACTGTTTTTT. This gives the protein CASSPGGAKNEKLFF.

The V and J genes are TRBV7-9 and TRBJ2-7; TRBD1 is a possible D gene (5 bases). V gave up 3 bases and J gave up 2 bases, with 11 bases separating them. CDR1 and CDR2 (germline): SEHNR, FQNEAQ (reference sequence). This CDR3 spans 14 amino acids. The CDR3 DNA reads TGTGCCAGCAGCTTGTCAGACAGACCCTACGAGCAGTACTTC. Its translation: CASSLSDRPYEQYF.

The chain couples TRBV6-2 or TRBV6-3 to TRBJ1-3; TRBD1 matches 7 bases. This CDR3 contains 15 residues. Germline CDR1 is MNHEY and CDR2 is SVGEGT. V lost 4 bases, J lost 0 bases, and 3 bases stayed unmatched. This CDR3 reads CASSSGTDSGNTIYF. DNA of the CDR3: TGTGCCAGCAGTTCCGGGACAGACTCTGGAAACACCATATATTTT.

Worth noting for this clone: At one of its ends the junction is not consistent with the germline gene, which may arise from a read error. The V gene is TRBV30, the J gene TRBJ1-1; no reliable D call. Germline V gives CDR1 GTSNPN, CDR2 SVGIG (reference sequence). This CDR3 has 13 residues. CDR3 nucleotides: TGTGCCTGGAGTGCCGGGGTGAAAACTGAAGCTTTCTTT. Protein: CAWSAGVKTEAFF.

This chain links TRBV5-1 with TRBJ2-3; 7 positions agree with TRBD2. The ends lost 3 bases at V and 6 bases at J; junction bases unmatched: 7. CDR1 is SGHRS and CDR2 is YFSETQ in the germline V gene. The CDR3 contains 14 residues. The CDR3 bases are TGCGCCAGCAGCTCACGGACTAGTTCGGATACGCAGTATTTT. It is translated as CASSSRTSSDTQYF.

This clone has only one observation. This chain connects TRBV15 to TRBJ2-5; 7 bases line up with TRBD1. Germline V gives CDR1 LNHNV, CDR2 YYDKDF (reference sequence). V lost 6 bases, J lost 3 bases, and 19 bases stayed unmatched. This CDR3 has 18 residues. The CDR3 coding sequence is TGTGCCACCAGTTTACAAGTCAGGACAGGCTCTAATAAAGAGACCCAGTACTTC. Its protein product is CATSLQVRTGSNKETQYF.

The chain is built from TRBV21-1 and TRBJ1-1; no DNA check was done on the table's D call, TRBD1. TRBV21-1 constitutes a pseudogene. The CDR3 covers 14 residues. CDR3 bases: TGTGCCAGTCCAGATCGCAGGGTTGACACTGAAGCTTTCTTT. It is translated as CASPDRRVDTEAFF.

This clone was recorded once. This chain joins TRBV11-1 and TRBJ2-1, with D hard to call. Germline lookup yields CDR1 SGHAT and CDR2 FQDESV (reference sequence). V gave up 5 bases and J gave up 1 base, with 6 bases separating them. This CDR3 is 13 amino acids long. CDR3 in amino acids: CASSQTSYNEQFF. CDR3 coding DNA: TGTGCCAGCAGCCAAACTTCCTACAATGAGCAGTTCTTC.

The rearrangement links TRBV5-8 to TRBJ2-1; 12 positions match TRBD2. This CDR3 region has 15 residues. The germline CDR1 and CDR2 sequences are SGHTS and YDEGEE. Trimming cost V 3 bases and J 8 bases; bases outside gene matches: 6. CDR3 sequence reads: CASSWRLAGVDEQFF. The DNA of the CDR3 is TGTGCCAGCAGCTGGAGACTAGCGGGAGTAGATGAGCAGTTCTTC.

Written as DNA, the CDR3 is TGCGCCAGCAGCACGGACAGGTACCAAGAGACCCAGTACTTC. This codes for CASSTDRYQETQYF. J is TRBJ2-5 and V is TRBV5-1; TRBD1 agrees at 7 bases. The V gene's germline CDR1 is SGHRS and CDR2 YFSETQ. V lost 4 bases to trimming and J lost 0 bases; unmatched junction nucleotides: 3. The CDR3 has 14 amino acids.

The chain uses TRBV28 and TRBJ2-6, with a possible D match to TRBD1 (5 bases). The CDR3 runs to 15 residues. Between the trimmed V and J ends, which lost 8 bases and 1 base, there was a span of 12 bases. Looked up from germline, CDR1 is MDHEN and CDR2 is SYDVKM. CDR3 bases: TGTGCCAGCGATCACGACAGATCTGGGGCCAACGTCCTGACTTTC. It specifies CASDHDRSGANVLTF.

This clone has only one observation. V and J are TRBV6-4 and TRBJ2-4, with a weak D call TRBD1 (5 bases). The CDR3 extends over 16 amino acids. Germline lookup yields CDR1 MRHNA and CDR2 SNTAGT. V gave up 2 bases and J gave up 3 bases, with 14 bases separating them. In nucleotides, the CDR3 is TGTGCCAGCAGTGACCCAGAAGGGGTTGACAAAAACATTCAGTACTTC. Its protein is CASSDPEGVDKNIQYF.

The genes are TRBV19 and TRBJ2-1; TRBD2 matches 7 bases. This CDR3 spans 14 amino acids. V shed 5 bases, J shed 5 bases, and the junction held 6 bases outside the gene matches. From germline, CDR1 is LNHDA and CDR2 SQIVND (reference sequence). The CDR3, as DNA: TGTGCCAGTAGTTGGGCGGGGGTCCACAATGAGCAGTTCTTC. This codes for CASSWAGVHNEQFF.